Listed here are 8 T cell receptor beta chains from one sample, sequenced in a study of control samples from healthy donors and cancer patients. Libraries were prepared by immunoSEQ multiplex PCR; TCRdb keeps only in-frame clonotypes and omits some of them. The sample has about 150,000 clones, about nine tenths seen once. The source material was blood. All receptors derive from a man aged 25 to 40 in good health.

This clone came up a few times. The CDR3 sequence: CASSSGLNEKLFF. The CDR3 nucleotides read TGTGCCAGCAGCTCGGGCCTCAATGAAAAACTGTTTTTT. V usage is TRBV11-2 and J usage is TRBJ1-4; D gene ambiguous. The CDR3 totals 13 residues. Germline V gives CDR1 SGHAT, CDR2 FQNNGV. The V end was cut by 4 bases, the J end by 5 bases, with 8 bases between.

The gene calls are TRBV5-6 and TRBJ2-1; D is uncertain. The V gene's germline CDR1 is SGHDT and CDR2 YYEEEE. The CDR3 spans 14 residues. Trimming shortened V by 4 bases and J by 9 bases, and 17 bases separated the two germline ends. In nucleotides, the CDR3 is TGTGCCAGCAGCGAAAACCCGACGGCAGGTGAGCAGTTCTTC. This gives the protein CASSENPTAGEQFF. Full variable domain (missing parts from reference TRBV5-6 and TRBJ2-1): DAGVTQSPTHLIKTRGQQVTLRCSPKSGHDTVSWYQQALGQGPQFIFQYYEEEERQRGNFPDRFSGHQFPNYSSELNVNALLLGDSALYLCASSENPTAGEQFFGPGTRLTVL.

The V and J genes are TRBV4-3 and TRBJ1-2; TRBD1 agrees at 8 bases. This CDR3 comprises 18 residues. The germline gives CDR1 LGHNA, CDR2 YSLEER. The V segment lost 3 bases and the J segment 3 bases; nucleotides outside the gene matches: 15. The CDR3 region has the DNA TGCGCCAGCAGCCAGGACAGGGCCACGGGGTTAATAGACTATGGCTACACCTTC. Encoded protein: CASSQDRATGLIDYGYTF.

This chain uses TRBV7-2 with TRBJ2-3; weak D call: TRBD2 (5 bases). Germline CDR1 reads SGHTA; CDR2 reads FQGNSA. The CDR3 loop spans 18 amino acids. V lost 5 bases, J lost 5 bases, and 26 bases lay in between. CDR3 amino acids: CASSARGLPGSGVDTQYF. The CDR3 nucleotides are TGTGCCAGCAGCGCCAGAGGGTTGCCTGGGTCTGGGGTAGATACGCAGTATTTT.

The chain links TRBV27 to TRBJ2-7, with D maybe TRBD2 (5 bases). From germline, CDR1 is MNHEY and CDR2 SMNVEV (reference sequence). The CDR3 length is 13 residues. V lost 11 bases and J 3 bases, leaving 17 bases between the germline ends. The CDR3 DNA is TGTGCCTCTCGGCAGGTGGGGAGCTACGAGCAGTACTTC. Translated: CASRQVGSYEQYF.

This chain connects TRBV13 to TRBJ2-5, with D unclear. Trimming removed 4 bases from V and 5 bases from J, with 20 bases in between. The germline V gene encodes CDR1 PRHDT and CDR2 FYEKMQ (reference sequence). CDR3 length equals 16 residues. The CDR3 protein is CASSSSRAHETETQYF. DNA for the CDR3: TGTGCCAGCAGCTCAAGCCGGGCCCACGAAACGGAGACCCAGTACTTC. Full variable domain (outside the CDR3, taken from reference TRBV13 and TRBJ2-5): AAGVIQSPRHLIKEKRETATLKCYPIPRHDTVYWYQQGPGQDPQFLISFYEKMQSDKGSIPDRFSAQQFSDYHSELNMSSLELGDSALYFCASSSSRAHETETQYFGPGTRLLVL.

The genes are TRBV9 and TRBJ2-3; perhaps TRBD1 as D (6 bases). With 3 bases removed from V and 2 bases from J, the gap between germline ends came to 13 bases. Germline CDR1 reads SGDLS; CDR2 reads YYNGEE. The CDR3 consists of 15 residues. The CDR3 DNA follows: TGTGCCAGCAGCGCGAGGGGGACACACACAGATACGCAGTATTTT. This encodes CASSARGTHTDTQYF. The full variable domain, rest sourced from reference TRBV9 and TRBJ2-3, is DSGVTQTPKHLITATGQRVTLRCSPRSGDLSVYWYQQSLDQGLQFLIQYYNGEERAKGNILERFSAQQFPDLHSELNLSSLELGDSALYFCASSARGTHTDTQYFGPGTRLTVL.

V usage is TRBV18 and J usage is TRBJ2-2; tentatively, D is TRBD1 (6 bases). Germline CDR1 reads KGHSH; CDR2 reads LQKENI. The CDR3 extends over 18 amino acids. V lost 3 bases and J lost 6, with 23 bases in between. CDR3 bases: TGTGCCAGCTCACCTCTTGGAAGCTTGAGGGGGAAAGCCGGGGAGCTGTTTTTT. It codes for CASSPLGSLRGKAGELFF. The full variable domain, rest sourced from reference TRBV18 and TRBJ2-2, is NAGVMQNPRHLVRRRGQEARLRCSPMKGHSHVYWYRQLPEEGLKFMVYLQKENIIDESGMPKERFSAEFPKEGPSILRIQQVVRGDSAAYFCASSPLGSLRGKAGELFFGEGSRLTVL.